The 15 T cell receptor beta chains listed next were all sequenced from one sample in a study of cytomegalovirus exposure and HLA in healthy donors. 13 Jbeta primers and 60 Vbeta primers were used for the PCR. Clones were sequenced by immunoSEQ multiplex PCR, and TCRdb holds only the in-frame ones, with some missing. Among more than 120,000 clones listed, around 78% were seen once. Specimen: PBMCs. Every receptor here comes from a woman aged 40 to 50 in good health and CMV-seropositive.

The chain is built from TRBV6-1 and TRBJ1-2; 7 bases line up with TRBD1. Germline-derived CDR1 and CDR2 are MNHNS and SASEGT. V was clipped by 6 bases and J by 2 bases; unmatched bases: 3. This CDR3 has 13 amino acids. CDR3 amino acids: CASSMTGNYGYTF. The CDR3 region has the DNA TGTGCCAGCAGCATGACAGGGAACTATGGCTACACCTTC.

The chain combines TRBV19 with TRBJ2-7; 8 nucleotides line up with TRBD2. Germline CDR1 and CDR2: LNHDA and SQIVND (reference sequence). The CDR3 covers 14 residues. J was trimmed by 4 bases and V by 3 bases; bases with no gene match: 5. CDR3 in DNA: TGTGCCAGTAGTATGGGTAGCGGGAAGTACGAGCAGTACTTC. Its protein product is CASSMGSGKYEQYF. The variable domain in full, completed from reference TRBV19 and TRBJ2-7, reads DGGITQSPKYLFRKEGQNVTLSCEQNLNHDAMYWYRQDPGQGLRLIYYSQIVNDFQKGDIAEGYSVSREKKESFPLTVTSAQKNPTAFYLCASSMGSGKYEQYFGPGTRLTVT.

The rearrangement uses TRBV2 and TRBJ2-7; D perhaps matches TRBD1 (5 bases). Looked up from germline, CDR1 is SNHLY and CDR2 is FYNNEI. The V gene lost 3 bases and the J gene lost 0 bases, with 15 bases spanning the gap. The CDR3 totals 16 residues. This CDR3 reads CASSDRAIGASYEQYF. In DNA, the CDR3 is TGTGCCAGCAGTGACCGGGCCATAGGGGCCTCCTACGAGCAGTACTTC. The full variable domain, its missing parts supplied by reference TRBV2 and TRBJ2-7, is EPEVTQTPSHQVTQMGQEVILRCVPISNHLYFYWYRQILGQKVEFLVSFYNNEISEKSEIFDDQFSVERPDGSNFTLKIRSTKLEDSAMYFCASSDRAIGASYEQYFGPGTRLTVT.

The V call is TRBV2, the J call TRBJ1-4; D unclear. The CDR3 totals 11 residues. V was pared by 4 bases and J by 13 bases, with 10 bases between. Looked up from germline, CDR1 is SNHLY and CDR2 is FYNNEI. CDR3 DNA sequence: TGTGCCAGCAGTGTGAGCGCGAGACTGTTTTTT. Translated, it gives CASSVSARLFF.

This chain connects TRBV28 to TRBJ2-1, with 7 bases lining up with TRBD2. The ends lost 6 bases at V and 7 bases at J; junction bases unmatched: 9. The CDR3 totals 14 residues. Germline V CDR1 and CDR2: MDHEN, SYDVKM. CDR3 residues: CASSGGSTRNEQFF. The CDR3 DNA reads TGTGCCAGCAGCGGCGGGAGCACTCGAAATGAGCAGTTCTTC.

The gene calls are TRBV2 and TRBJ1-1; 11 bases match TRBD1. This CDR3 spans 16 amino acids. Trimming cost V 6 bases and J 5 bases; bases outside gene matches: 11. The germline CDR1 and CDR2 sequences are SNHLY and FYNNEI. The CDR3 is CASSADRGQELTEAFF. For the CDR3, the DNA is TGTGCCAGCAGCGCGGACAGGGGGCAGGAGTTAACTGAAGCTTTCTTT.

The rearrangement links TRBV28 to TRBJ2-2; weak D call: TRBD1 (7 bases). Trimming left V 2 bases short and J 6 bases short, with 25 bases between. The length of the CDR3 is 19 residues. Germline V gives CDR1 MDHEN, CDR2 SYDVKM. This CDR3 reads CASSLAGHQGVRGAGELFF. The CDR3, as DNA: TGTGCCAGCAGTTTAGCGGGACACCAAGGAGTCAGGGGGGCCGGGGAGCTGTTTTTT.

The gene calls are TRBV30 and TRBJ2-7, with D possibly matching TRBD1 (6 bases). The germline gives CDR1 GTSNPN, CDR2 SVGIG (reference sequence). V was trimmed by 0 bases and J by 4 bases, leaving 13 bases between them. This CDR3 is 14 amino acids long. The chain's CDR3 is CAWSVHRERYEQYF. The CDR3 DNA reads TGTGCCTGGAGTGTACACAGGGAGAGATACGAGCAGTACTTC.

The V call is TRBV6-1, the J call TRBJ2-5; D not certain. The V gene's germline CDR1 is MNHNS and CDR2 SASEGT. This CDR3 is built from 13 residues. V lost 4 bases and J lost 3, with 9 bases in between. The CDR3 sequence: CASSVIRKETQYF. Here the CDR3 DNA reads TGTGCCAGCAGTGTAATTAGAAAAGAGACCCAGTACTTC.

The chain couples TRBV25-1 to TRBJ2-7, with 8 bases fitting TRBD2. Looked up from germline, CDR1 is MGHDK and CDR2 is SYGVNS. The CDR3 totals 15 residues. Unmatched junction bases numbered 8, after V lost 4 bases and J lost 3 bases. The CDR3 DNA follows: TGTGCCAGCAGTGGGAGAGCGGGAGATCGCTACGAGCAGTACTTC. Protein: CASSGRAGDRYEQYF.

This clone appeared a few times. The CDR3 nucleotides read TGCGCCAGCAGCGCCTCAAGCGGGACCACCTACGAGCAGTACTTC. Protein product: CASSASSGTTYEQYF. The chain joins TRBV5-1 to TRBJ2-7; 7 nucleotides line up with TRBD2. The length of the CDR3 is 15 residues. V lost 4 bases to trimming and J lost 2 bases; unmatched junction nucleotides: 9. Germline V gene data show CDR1 as SGHRS and CDR2 as YFSETQ.

The gene calls are TRBV5-4 and TRBJ2-3; weak D call: TRBD2 (6 bases). The CDR3 covers 15 residues. Trimming removed 1 base from V and 4 bases from J, with 13 bases in between. Germline CDR1 is SGHNT and CDR2 is YYREEE (reference sequence). The CDR3 here is CASSLMEGQADTQYF. CDR3 sequence (DNA): TGTGCCAGCAGCTTGATGGAGGGCCAGGCAGATACGCAGTATTTT.

The genes are TRBV28 and TRBJ2-1; TRBD1 matches at 7 bases. CDR1 and CDR2 (germline): MDHEN, SYDVKM. The V and J ends lost 7 bases and 9 bases, in that order; junction bases with no gene match: 6. The length of the CDR3 is 12 residues. The CDR3 coding sequence is TGTGCCAGCAAGATACAGGGGACTGAGCAGTTCTTC. Protein: CASKIQGTEQFF. Full variable domain (remainder filled in from reference TRBV28 and TRBJ2-1): DVKVTQSSRYLVKRTGEKVFLECVQDMDHENMFWYRQDPGLGLRLIYFSYDVKMKEKGDIPEGYSVSREKKERFSLILESASTNQTSMYLCASKIQGTEQFFGPGTRLTVL.

The chain uses TRBV11-1 and TRBJ2-5; TRBD2 is a possible D gene (5 bases). The germline V gene has CDR1 SGHAT and CDR2 FQDESV (reference sequence). This CDR3 has 13 residues. The V and J ends lost 0 bases and 4 bases respectively, with 6 bases between them. The CDR3 spells CASSLASGETQYF. In nucleotides, the CDR3 is TGTGCCAGCAGCTTAGCAAGCGGAGAGACCCAGTACTTC.

The gene calls are TRBV19 and TRBJ1-5; 11 positions agree with TRBD1. Per germline, CDR1 LNHDA and CDR2 SQIVND (reference sequence). The V and J ends lost 3 bases and 2 bases, in that order; junction bases with no gene match: 6. CDR3 length: 17 amino acids. The CDR3 reads CASSILGTGGRNQPQHF. CDR3 nucleotides: TGTGCCAGTAGTATCCTAGGGACAGGGGGTCGCAATCAGCCCCAGCATTTT.